A single T cell receptor (beta chain) is shown here with its context. With V trimmed by 0 bases and J by 7 bases, 9 bases remained unmatched. There are 16 residues in the CDR3. CDR1 ENHRY and CDR2 SYGVKD come from the germline V gene. The data were taken from a study of blood T cell repertoires in COVID-19. Study as a whole: The analysed material was cDNA or gDNA that came from T cells, B-cell-depleted T cells, or PBMCs.

TCRdb's table, derived via immunoSEQ multiplex PCR, lists solely in-frame clones and lacks some. The repertoire holds about 180,000 clones, approximately 90% seen once, with approximately 1.4% in the top ten. The chain recombines TRBV10-3 with TRBJ1-5, with 7 bases identical to TRBD1. This sequence was found in a woman in her forties or fifties with acute or convalescent COVID-19. Sequencing was carried out using peripheral blood. Here the CDR3 DNA reads TGTGCCATCAGTGAGTCAAACAGGGGCCGCGGACAGCCCCAGCATTTT. As protein: CAISESNRGRGQPQHF.